This entry lists 20 T cell receptor beta chains sequenced from one sample in a study of radiation and T cells in renal cell carcinoma. TCRdb keeps only in-frame clones here, not all; method: immunoSEQ multiplex PCR. The profile shows 100,000 to 150,000 clones, 85% to 90% of them singletons. As to time point: blood 2 weeks post-SBRT. Indicated treatment: 15 Gy SBRT to primary tumor, nephrectomy 4 weeks later. The material was blood, obtained from a patient whose treatment included radiotherapy and nephrectomy. All receptors derive from a woman in her 70s with renal cell carcinoma.

This clone appeared a single time. The genes are TRBV6-1 and TRBJ2-5; D is perhaps TRBD2 (6 bases). Looked up from germline, CDR1 is MNHNS and CDR2 is SASEGT. The CDR3 loop spans 13 amino acids. Trimming took 8 bases from V and 0 from J, leaving 10 bases between them. The DNA for the CDR3 is TGTGCCAGCGGGGGACTGTACCAAGAGACCCAGTACTTC. Amino acid sequence: CASGGLYQETQYF.

V gene TRBV7-8 combines with J gene TRBJ2-2; 9 positions agree with TRBD2. With V trimmed by 8 bases and J by 7 bases, 14 bases remained unmatched. Germline V lookup: CDR1 SGHVS, CDR2 FQNEAQ. CDR3 size: 16 residues. The CDR3 coding sequence is TGTGCCAGCGGACGGAGGCTAGCGGGGCTTGACGGGGAGCTGTTTTTT. Amino acid sequence: CASGRRLAGLDGELFF.

This rearrangement joins TRBV4-1 to TRBJ1-5; TRBD1 matches 11 bases. Losses at the gene ends were 2 bases for V and 9 bases for J; bases not matched to a gene: 18. The germline V gene encodes CDR1 MGHRA and CDR2 YSYEKL. CDR3 length equals 19 residues. Written as DNA, the CDR3 is TGCGCCAGCAGCCAAAAGCCCGGGACAGGGGGTGCGATCAAGTGGCCCCAGCATTTT. Amino acid sequence: CASSQKPGTGGAIKWPQHF.

This clone has only one observation. V and J are TRBV5-4 and TRBJ2-4; D call uncertain. The CDR3 extends over 14 amino acids. The germline V gene has CDR1 SGHNT and CDR2 YYREEE (reference sequence). Trimming stripped 4 bases from V and 3 bases from J, with 11 bases between. The CDR3 DNA follows: TGTGCCAGCAGCCTCCGGACCCGCAAAAACATTCAGTACTTC. Its protein product is CASSLRTRKNIQYF.

The J gene is TRBJ1-1, the V gene TRBV28; no reliable D call. In germline, CDR1 is MDHEN, CDR2 SYDVKM. This CDR3 is 15 amino acids long. V was clipped by 8 bases and J by 1 base, with 17 bases between them. In DNA form, the CDR3 reads TGTGCCAGCCGCGCCCTCCGGGGTAAGAACACTGAAGCTTTCTTT. As protein: CASRALRGKNTEAFF. The entire variable domain, with the rest obtained from reference TRBV28 and TRBJ1-1, is as follows: DVKVTQSSRYLVKRTGEKVFLECVQDMDHENMFWYRQDPGLGLRLIYFSYDVKMKEKGDIPEGYSVSREKKERFSLILESASTNQTSMYLCASRALRGKNTEAFFGQGTRLTVV.

V usage is TRBV10-3 and J usage is TRBJ2-2, with D hard to call. Trimming removed 3 bases at V and 6 bases at J, with 17 bases between. This CDR3 has 16 amino acids. Germline CDR1 reads ENHRY; CDR2 reads SYGVKD. The CDR3 coding sequence is TGTGCCATCAGTGATCCCGGGCCCCAAAGAGCCGGGGAGCTGTTTTTT. Translating gives CAISDPGPQRAGELFF.

A word on this clone: The junction differs from germline at one of its ends, possibly a read error. The genes are TRBV19 and TRBJ1-2; TRBD1 agrees at 9 bases. Germline lookup yields CDR1 LNHDA and CDR2 SQIVND (reference sequence). The length of the CDR3 is 10 residues. The CDR3 is CASGPGQGVF. The DNA for the CDR3 is TGTGCCAGTGGGCCGGGACAGGGAGTCTTC.

The chain combines TRBV28 with TRBJ2-7, with D perhaps given as TRBD1 or TRBD2 (5 bases each). The length of the CDR3 is 14 residues. The germline gives CDR1 MDHEN, CDR2 SYDVKM. The V and J ends lost 5 bases and 0 bases respectively, with 11 bases between them. CDR3 in DNA: TGTGCCAGCAGTATCCGGGACCGCTCCTACGAGCAGTACTTC. Its protein is CASSIRDRSYEQYF. The full variable domain, with the rest looked up from reference TRBV28 and TRBJ2-7, is DVKVTQSSRYLVKRTGEKVFLECVQDMDHENMFWYRQDPGLGLRLIYFSYDVKMKEKGDIPEGYSVSREKKERFSLILESASTNQTSMYLCASSIRDRSYEQYFGPGTRLTVT.

The table lists this clone with a count of one. This chain joins TRBV11-1 and TRBJ1-1; D unclear. The CDR3 has 13 residues. V was clipped by 1 base and J by 1 base, with 4 bases between them. Germline V gene data show CDR1 as SGHAT and CDR2 as FQDESV (reference sequence). This CDR3 is CASSLVGNTEAFF. The CDR3 nucleotides read TGTGCCAGCAGCTTAGTGGGGAACACTGAAGCTTTCTTT.

The chain employs TRBV11-3 and TRBJ2-3; weak D call: TRBD2 (7 bases). The germline V and J ends were trimmed by 6 bases and 3 bases, with 16 bases remaining between them. Germline CDR1 and CDR2: SGHNT and YENEEA. The CDR3 has 15 amino acids. The CDR3 nucleotides read TGTGCCAGCAGTCTCCGTGGGGGGGCTACAGATACGCAGTATTTT. It specifies CASSLRGGATDTQYF.

This clone was observed a single time. The chain has TRBV6-1 and TRBJ1-5; D uncertain. CDR1 MNHNS and CDR2 SASEGT come from the germline V gene. V was cut by 1 base and J by 2 bases, with 12 bases left in between. The CDR3 totals 16 residues. This chain's CDR3 is CASSEVWGWGNQPQHF. As DNA, the CDR3 is TGTGCCAGCAGTGAAGTGTGGGGATGGGGCAATCAGCCCCAGCATTTT.

The chain has TRBV27 and TRBJ2-7; 12 bases are shared with TRBD2. The CDR3 sequence is 18 residues long. Germline-derived CDR1 and CDR2 are MNHEY and SMNVEV (reference sequence). With V trimmed by 1 base and J by 1 base, 8 bases remained unmatched. The CDR3 region is CASSLYPSLAGGSYEQYF. The CDR3, as DNA: TGTGCCAGCAGTTTATACCCCTCACTAGCGGGGGGATCCTACGAGCAGTACTTC.

V usage is TRBV19 and J usage is TRBJ2-3, with D possibly matching TRBD1 (6 bases). The CDR3 is 12 amino acids. Trimming stripped 1 base from V and 12 bases from J, with 11 bases between. Germline CDR1 and CDR2: LNHDA and SQIVND (reference sequence). DNA of the CDR3: TGTGCCAGTAGTATAGTTCAGGGGCCTCAGTATTTT. It encodes CASSIVQGPQYF.

The chain uses TRBV19 and TRBJ1-5, with D possibly TRBD1 on 6 matching bases. V gave up 3 bases and J gave up 2 bases, with 14 bases separating them. The germline gives CDR1 LNHDA, CDR2 SQIVND (reference sequence). The CDR3 covers 16 residues. This CDR3 is CASSIGQYKGNQPQHF. DNA for the CDR3: TGTGCCAGTAGTATTGGACAGTATAAGGGCAATCAGCCCCAGCATTTT.

This rearrangement joins TRBV19 to TRBJ2-7; D unresolved. The CDR3 extends over 13 amino acids. Germline CDR1 is LNHDA and CDR2 is SQIVND (reference sequence). With 4 bases removed from V and 2 bases from J, the gap between germline ends came to 9 bases. The DNA of the CDR3 is TGTGCCAGTAGTAGCGACTGGGCCTACGAGCAGTACTTC. This codes for CASSSDWAYEQYF.

V gene TRBV9 combines with J gene TRBJ2-3; D is perhaps TRBD2 (6 bases). The V gene lost 4 bases and the J gene lost 0 bases, with 12 bases spanning the gap. CDR1 and CDR2 (germline): SGDLS, YYNGEE. CDR3 size: 15 residues. CDR3 sequence: CASSSQAGSTDTQYF. The CDR3 DNA reads as TGTGCCAGCAGCTCTCAGGCGGGGAGCACAGATACGCAGTATTTT.

The chain couples TRBV9 to TRBJ2-3; TRBD2 matches 7 bases. The J segment lost 4 bases and the V segment lost 2 bases, leaving 7 bases of the junction unmatched. CDR3 length: 15 amino acids. CDR1 is SGDLS, CDR2 YYNGEE, per germline. The CDR3 DNA sequence: TGTGCCAGCAGCGTTACCCGGGGGGTGGCAGATACGCAGTATTTT. Protein product: CASSVTRGVADTQYF.

This clone was seen a single time. CDR3 in amino acids: CASSLVGARGELFF. CDR3 coding DNA: TGTGCCAGCAGCTTAGTCGGGGCGCGCGGGGAGCTGTTTTTT. This chain uses TRBV13 with TRBJ2-2; D might be TRBD1 or TRBD2, each matching 5 bases. From germline, CDR1 is PRHDT and CDR2 FYEKMQ (reference sequence). This CDR3 has 14 amino acids. The ends were cut back, 1 base at V and 7 bases at J, with 10 bases in the middle.

With regard to this clone: One end of the junction does not line up with germline, which may come from a read error. V and J are TRBV6-5 and TRBJ2-2; the match to TRBD2 covers 7 bases. The CDR3 covers 13 residues. From germline, CDR1 is MNHEY and CDR2 SVGAGI. CDR3 amino acids: CASRSYGGGGLFF. The CDR3 DNA reads TGTGCCAGCAGATCCTATGGAGGCGGGGGGCTGTTTTTT.

This rearrangement joins TRBV7-2 to TRBJ1-2; D is undetermined. Per the germline V gene, CDR1 is SGHTA and CDR2 is FQGNSA. V was clipped by 3 bases and J by 0 bases, with 17 bases between them. The CDR3 totals 17 residues. The CDR3 DNA sequence: TGTGCCAGCAGCTTTTGGGGTTATGGGGAAGCTAACTATGGCTACACCTTC. It encodes CASSFWGYGEANYGYTF.